The 13 T cell receptor beta chains presented below share a single source sample, sequenced in a study of shared clonotypes between healthy human individuals. Some clones are missing from TCRdb's copy, which holds only in-frame ones; the method was immunoSEQ multiplex PCR. The sample lists around 1,000,000 clones, roughly 80% occurring once. The sequenced sample was memory CD4+ T cells from PBMCs. Regarding subset: CD45RA-negative fraction. These receptors originate from a man younger than 35 in good health. Some clones in this sample may be carry-over from other donors' samples.

The chain links TRBV6-1 to TRBJ2-2; 7 positions match TRBD1. Germline CDR1 is MNHNS and CDR2 is SASEGT. CDR3 length equals 15 residues. V was pared by 5 bases and J by 1 base, with 4 bases of the junction left unmatched. Here the CDR3 DNA reads TGTGCCAGCAGTATTGGACAGGTGAACACCGGGGAGCTGTTTTTT. Translated: CASSIGQVNTGELFF.

The chain uses TRBV5-6 and TRBJ1-2, with D possibly being TRBD1 (5 bases). The V end lost 2 bases, the J end lost 8 bases, and 16 bases lay between the germline ends. The CDR3 runs to 14 residues. CDR1 and CDR2 (germline): SGHDT, YYEEEE. In nucleotides, the CDR3 is TGTGCCAGCAGCTTAGGGACGGAGAGTCGGGGCTACACCTTC. It codes for CASSLGTESRGYTF.

The table lists this clone with a few counts. The chain has TRBV10-1 and TRBJ2-1, with 9 positions matching TRBD1. The CDR3 length is 15 residues. V shed 0 bases, J shed 8 bases, and the junction held 5 bases outside the gene matches. Germline CDR1 WNHNN, CDR2 SYGVQD (reference sequence). The CDR3 spells CASSESLDRGDEQFF. In nucleotides, the CDR3 is TGCGCCAGCAGTGAGTCTTTGGACAGGGGCGATGAGCAGTTCTTC.

CDR3 in DNA: TGTGCCAGCAGCGTAGCCTTGGATCGTGAGCAGTTCTTC. Its translation is CASSVALDREQFF. This chain uses TRBV9 with TRBJ2-1; D uncertain. There are 13 residues in the CDR3. The V end was cut by 0 bases, the J end by 9 bases, with 10 bases between. CDR1 is SGDLS and CDR2 is YYNGEE in the germline V gene.

The V and J genes are TRBV28 and TRBJ1-2; D is undetermined. The V gene's germline CDR1 is MDHEN and CDR2 SYDVKM. The V and J ends lost 5 bases and 8 bases respectively, with 15 bases between them. This CDR3 contains 13 residues. CDR3 DNA: TGTGCCAGCAGTATCTCGGCCCTTGGGGGCTACACCTTC. Protein product: CASSISALGGYTF.

The rearrangement uses TRBV28 and TRBJ1-4; 9 bases align to TRBD1. Trimming cost V 2 bases and J 6 bases; bases outside gene matches: 7. Germline V gene sequence: CDR1 MDHEN, CDR2 SYDVKM. The CDR3 covers 16 residues. The CDR3 is CASSLTGGRVDEKLFF. The CDR3 DNA is TGTGCCAGCAGTTTAACAGGGGGCCGGGTGGATGAAAAACTGTTTTTT. Complete variable domain (other parts from reference TRBV28 and TRBJ1-4): DVKVTQSSRYLVKRTGEKVFLECVQDMDHENMFWYRQDPGLGLRLIYFSYDVKMKEKGDIPEGYSVSREKKERFSLILESASTNQTSMYLCASSLTGGRVDEKLFFGSGTQLSVL.

V is TRBV19 and J is TRBJ1-5; TRBD1 aligns across 8 bases. This CDR3 comprises 14 residues. Trimming cost V 3 bases and J 3 bases; bases outside gene matches: 1. Germline V lookup: CDR1 LNHDA, CDR2 SQIVND (reference sequence). In DNA form, the CDR3 reads TGTGCCAGTAGTATGACAGGGGACAATCAGCCCCAGCATTTT. Translation: CASSMTGDNQPQHF. Full variable domain (missing parts from reference TRBV19 and TRBJ1-5): DGGITQSPKYLFRKEGQNVTLSCEQNLNHDAMYWYRQDPGQGLRLIYYSQIVNDFQKGDIAEGYSVSREKKESFPLTVTSAQKNPTAFYLCASSMTGDNQPQHFGDGTRLSIL.

The rearrangement joins TRBV5-1 to TRBJ1-2, with D possibly TRBD1 on 6 matching bases. V dropped 0 bases and J dropped 8 bases, with 11 bases sitting between them. Germline CDR1 and CDR2: SGHRS and YFSETQ. This CDR3 comprises 13 residues. The CDR3 nucleotides are TGCGCCAGCAGCTTGGATCCAGGGGTAGGCTACACCTTC. Translated: CASSLDPGVGYTF.

V and J are TRBV29-1 and TRBJ2-3; TRBD1 is a possible D gene (5 bases). The germline V gene has CDR1 SQVTM and CDR2 ANQGSEA. Trimming removed 7 bases at V and 6 bases at J, with 17 bases between. This CDR3 comprises 13 residues. CDR3 region: CSAKTREMDTQYF. Written as DNA, the CDR3 is TGCAGCGCCAAAACCAGGGAAATGGATACGCAGTATTTT.

Remarks on this clone: The same CDR3 also results from other DNA sequences found in this sample. J is TRBJ2-7 and V is TRBV20-1; D unclear. Germline V CDR1 and CDR2: DFQATT, SNEGSKA (reference sequence). CDR3 length: 10 amino acids. Trimming took off 6 bases at V and 3 bases at J, with 6 bases between the two ends. The CDR3 protein is CSAQSYEQYF. CDR3 in DNA: TGCAGTGCGCAGAGCTACGAGCAGTACTTC.

This chain links TRBV7-9 with TRBJ2-7; TRBD2 agrees at 7 bases. Germline CDR1 and CDR2: SEHNR and FQNEAQ (reference sequence). This CDR3 is 13 amino acids long. V shed 1 base, J shed 7 bases, and the junction held 4 bases outside the gene matches. CDR3 region: CASSLVLAREQYF. The CDR3 DNA reads TGTGCCAGCAGCTTAGTACTAGCGAGAGAGCAGTACTTC. Full variable domain (remainder filled in from reference TRBV7-9 and TRBJ2-7): DTGVSQNPRHKITKRGQNVTFRCDPISEHNRLYWYRQTLGQGPEFLTYFQNEAQLEKSRLLSDRFSAERPKGSFSTLEIQRTEQGDSAMYLCASSLVLAREQYFGPGTRLTVT.

The V call is TRBV5-4, the J call TRBJ2-7, with 9 bases fitting TRBD1. V lost 4 bases to trimming and J lost 5 bases; unmatched junction nucleotides: 7. Germline V lookup: CDR1 SGHNT, CDR2 YYREEE (reference sequence). This CDR3 contains 14 residues. CDR3 protein: CASSGDRGKNEQYF. The DNA for the CDR3 is TGTGCCAGCAGCGGTGACAGGGGGAAGAACGAGCAGTACTTC. The variable domain in full, with the rest retrieved from reference TRBV5-4 and TRBJ2-7, is ETGVTQSPTHLIKTRGQQVTLRCSSQSGHNTVSWYQQALGQGPQFIFQYYREEENGRGNFPPRFSGLQFPNYSSELNVNALELDDSALYLCASSGDRGKNEQYFGPGTRLTVT.

The chain carries TRBV25-1 and TRBJ1-2; D uncertain. The CDR3 runs 13 residues. The V and J ends lost 3 bases and 4 bases respectively, with 9 bases between them. CDR1 is MGHDK, CDR2 SYGVNS, per germline. For the CDR3, the DNA is TGTGCCAGCAGTGATTCCAGGTCCTATGGCTACACCTTC. This encodes CASSDSRSYGYTF.